This T cell receptor (beta chain) was retrieved from a study of PD-1 blockade in classical Hodgkin lymphoma. Study conclusions and caveats: Baseline diversity was lower in partial responders and progressors than complete responders.

Concerning this clone itself: Its matching antigen is unknown.

All patients experienced relapse after autologous stem cell transplantation, and brentuximab vedotin exposure was variable. Method: immunoSEQ multiplex PCR; TCRdb's copy keeps in-frame clones and lacks some. The data show around 100,000 clones, with roughly 91% seen just once and under 8% held by the top ten. This specimen consisted of peripheral blood mononuclear cells (PBMCs), obtained before the second cycle of nivolumab. The clonotype was recovered from a human donor with classical Hodgkin lymphoma.

The CDR3: CASSEGSNSNQPQHF. The CDR3 DNA reads as TGTGCCAGCAGTGAAGGGTCCAATAGCAATCAGCCCCAGCATTTT. This chain links TRBV6-1 with TRBJ1-5; D gene uncertain. Trimming took off 1 base at V and 0 bases at J, with 7 bases between the two ends. The CDR3 covers 15 residues. Per the germline V gene, CDR1 is MNHNS and CDR2 is SASEGT.